The rows below give T cell receptor beta chains drawn from one sample of a study of cytomegalovirus exposure and HLA in healthy donors. TCRdb's copy holds only in-frame clones and misses some; the assay was immunoSEQ multiplex PCR. The profile shows around 170,000 clones, 84% of them singletons. The material sequenced was PBMCs. All receptors come from a boy aged 2 to 10 in good health and CMV-seronegative. The CDR3 runs from the conserved cysteine through the conserved F or W. Fields, in order: D gene, J gene, V gene, clone size, CDR3 protein, CDR3 DNA. The D gene is left open where the match is weak. Part of the rows lack a size; the others show once, few, many or a class for expanded clones.

TRBD1,TRBJ1-5,TRBV6-5,NA,CATKGSGTGSQPQHF,TGTGCCACCAAGGGATCCGGGACAGGGAGTCAGCCCCAGCATTTT
NA,TRBJ2-3,TRBV10-1,once,CASSRDSEQDTQYF,TGCGCCAGCAGTCGGGACTCCGAGCAAGATACGCAGTATTTT
NA,TRBJ2-2,TRBV28,NA,CASSSPSGELFF,TGTGCCAGCAGTTCCCCGTCCGGGGAGCTGTTTTTT
TRBD2,TRBJ2-4,TRBV7-9,few,CASSLRASGDIQYF,TGTGCCAGCAGCTTACGGGCTAGCGGGGACATTCAGTACTTC
TRBD2,TRBJ2-2,TRBV7-9,NA,CAGEGKGVGELFF,TGTGCAGGGGAGGGGAAAGGTGTCGGGGAGCTGTTTTTT
NA,TRBJ2-2,TRBV5-1,NA,CASSKELPGELFF,TGCGCCAGCAGTAAGGAGCTCCCCGGGGAGCTGTTTTTT
NA,TRBJ2-7,TRBV19,NA,CASSMGRTSYEQYF,TGTGCCAGTAGTATGGGCCGAACTTCCTACGAGCAGTACTTC
TRBD2,TRBJ2-5,TRBV5-4,NA,CASSLDGGRAETQYF,TGTGCCAGCAGCTTGGACGGCGGGAGGGCCGAGACCCAGTACTTC
NA,TRBJ1-2,TRBV2,NA,CASSEARQELNYGYTF,TGTGCCAGCAGTGAAGCACGACAGGAACTTAACTATGGCTACACCTTC
NA,TRBJ1-1,TRBV11-1,NA,CASSPRRRNTEAFF,TGTGCCAGCAGCCCAAGACGGAGAAACACTGAAGCTTTCTTT
TRBD1,TRBJ2-1,TRBV5-1,NA,CASSLDPGTGNNEQFF,TGCGCCAGCAGCTTGGATCCGGGGACAGGGAACAATGAGCAGTTCTTC
NA,TRBJ1-1,TRBV30,NA,CAWSVEGHSTEAFF,TGTGCCTGGAGTGTCGAGGGACATTCAACTGAAGCTTTCTTT
TRBD2,TRBJ2-7,TRBV10-2,few,CASIEASGRGEQYF,TGCGCCAGCATCGAGGCTAGCGGCCGGGGAGAGCAGTACTTC
NA,TRBJ2-3,TRBV7-7,NA,CASSPTLDLEDTQYF,TGTGCTAGCAGCCCTACTTTAGATTTAGAAGATACGCAGTATTTT
NA,TRBJ2-1,TRBV19,NA,CASSMGPGVYNEQFF,TGTGCCAGTAGTATGGGACCAGGGGTGTACAATGAGCAGTTCTTC
TRBD2,TRBJ2-3,TRBV2,NA,CASSELGTSGTDTQYF,TGTGCCAGCAGTGAGCTCGGGACTAGCGGTACAGATACGCAGTATTTT
TRBD2,TRBJ2-3,TRBV6-6,NA,CASSYAGGRTDTQYF,TGTGCCAGCAGTTATGCGGGAGGACGCACAGATACGCAGTATTTT
NA,TRBJ2-3,TRBV9,NA,CASSVGFGTASTDTQYF,TGTGCCAGCAGCGTAGGGTTTGGAACAGCTTCCACAGATACGCAGTATTTT
NA,TRBJ2-5,TRBV5-1,NA,CASSLSPGETQYF,TGCGCCAGCAGCTTAAGTCCGGGGGAGACCCAGTACTTC
NA,TRBJ2-7,TRBV7-9,NA,CASSLGSYEQYF,TGTGCCAGCAGCTTAGGTTCCTACGAGCAGTACTTC
NA,TRBJ2-7,TRBV30,few,CAWSVLEDSSYEQYF,TGTGCCTGGAGTGTACTAGAGGACAGTTCCTACGAGCAGTACTTC
TRBD1,TRBJ1-2,TRBV5-8,NA,CASRLTGYEDGYTF,TGTGCCAGCAGGCTGACAGGGTATGAGGATGGCTACACCTTC
NA,TRBJ2-1,TRBV6-1,NA,CASSEAQRLYNEQFF,TGTGCCAGCAGTGAGGCCCAGCGGTTGTACAATGAGCAGTTCTTC
NA,TRBJ1-2,TRBV5-6,NA,CASSLYEGSGYTF,TGTGCCAGCAGCTTGTATGAGGGAAGTGGCTACACCTTC
NA,TRBJ1-6,TRBV6-7,NA,CASTQLHSPLHF,TGTGCCAGCACCCAACTCCATTCACCCCTCCACTTT
TRBD1,TRBJ2-7,TRBV12-5,NA,CASGLAGTGSSYEQYF,TGTGCTAGTGGTTTGGCCGGGACAGGCAGCTCCTACGAGCAATACTTC
NA,TRBJ1-1,TRBV18,NA,CASSPEIQGPRQNTEAFF,TGTGCCAGCTCACCAGAGATACAGGGTCCCCGCCAGAACACTGAAGCTTTCTTT
TRBD1,TRBJ1-1,TRBV19,NA,CASRRDRGRNTEAFF,TGTGCCAGTAGGCGGGACAGGGGGCGAAACACTGAAGCTTTCTTT
TRBD2,TRBJ2-1,TRBV15,NA,CATSRGLVGSYNEQFF,TGTGCCACCAGCAGGGGACTAGTGGGGTCCTACAATGAGCAGTTCTTC
NA,TRBJ2-2,TRBV30,NA,CASSGWGAGELFF,TGTGCCTCGTCTGGCTGGGGCGCCGGGGAGCTGTTTTTT
TRBD1,TRBJ1-1,TRBV29-1,few,CSGTGGETEAFF,TGCAGCGGGACAGGGGGAGAGACTGAAGCTTTCTTT
NA,TRBJ2-5,TRBV6-1,NA,CASSEDYLGETQYF,TGTGCCAGCAGTGAAGATTATCTCGGGGAGACCCAGTACTTC